The 12 T cell receptor beta chains reported below all come from one sample, sequenced in a study of T cell responses to AZD1222 COVID-19 vaccine. Here immunoSEQ multiplex PCR was the method, and the copy in TCRdb shows in-frame clones only, minus some. The top ten hold 2.8% of the sample, which has 120,000 to 150,000 clones, about 90% seen once. Sequences were derived from peripheral blood, sampled on day 0 of MenACWY control vaccination. Source of these receptors: an adult in good health.

The chain employs TRBV14 and TRBJ1-1; D is ambiguous. This CDR3 contains 12 residues. Germline V gene data show CDR1 as SGHDN and CDR2 as FVKESK. The V gene lost 0 bases and the J gene lost 10 bases, with 9 bases spanning the gap. For the CDR3, the DNA is TGTGCCAGCAGCCAAGATCGGAGGGTAGCTTTCTTT. Translating gives CASSQDRRVAFF.

The chain combines TRBV6-5 with TRBJ2-1; no definite D call. The V end lost 6 bases, the J end lost 3 bases, and 6 bases lay between the germline ends. The CDR3 has 12 residues. Germline V lookup: CDR1 MNHEY, CDR2 SVGAGI. The CDR3 reads CASRAGYNEQFF. The CDR3, as DNA: TGTGCCAGCAGAGCCGGCTACAATGAGCAGTTCTTC.

V and J are TRBV15 and TRBJ1-5; the D gene is possibly TRBD1 (5 bases). CDR1 is LNHNV and CDR2 is YYDKDF in the germline V gene (reference sequence). V was shortened by 9 bases and J by 1 base, with 13 bases between the two germline ends. The CDR3 covers 14 residues. CDR3 region: CATKGLHSNQPQHF. In nucleotides, the CDR3 is TGTGCCACAAAGGGGTTACACAGCAATCAGCCCCAGCATTTT.

V is TRBV9 and J is TRBJ2-2; 12 bases match TRBD2. Germline V gene sequence: CDR1 SGDLS, CDR2 YYNGEE. V lost 5 bases and J lost 7; bases outside the gene matches: 6. The CDR3 runs to 15 residues. The CDR3 DNA reads as TGTGCCAGCAGTCAACTAGCGGGAGGAGGCGGGGAGCTGTTTTTT. This codes for CASSQLAGGGGELFF.

V is TRBV11-2 and J is TRBJ1-6, with 10 bases fitting TRBD1. CDR1 and CDR2 from the germline V gene are SGHAT and FQNNGV. Trimming at V came to 0 bases and at J to 3 bases, leaving 8 bases not matched to a gene. The CDR3 has 19 residues. CDR3: CASSLDARDRGFYNSPLHF. CDR3 DNA: TGTGCCAGCAGCTTAGATGCCCGGGACAGGGGATTCTATAATTCACCCCTCCACTTT.

This clone was picked up one time. The chain uses TRBV2 and TRBJ1-2, with no clear D. The CDR3 sequence is 12 residues long. V lost 7 bases and J 6 bases, leaving 12 bases between the germline ends. Germline CDR1 SNHLY, CDR2 FYNNEI. CDR3 protein: CASTGGSDGYTF. The CDR3 DNA follows: TGTGCCAGCACGGGAGGGAGTGATGGCTACACCTTC.

The gene calls are TRBV14 and TRBJ1-2; the D gene is possibly TRBD1 (5 bases). V lost 4 bases to trimming and J lost 8 bases, with 23 bases between them. Looked up from germline, CDR1 is SGHDN and CDR2 is FVKESK. This CDR3 region has 16 residues. DNA for the CDR3: TGTGCCAGCAGCCGCCAATCCGGGACCCCCAAAGTAGGCTACACCTTC. Protein: CASSRQSGTPKVGYTF.

V and J are TRBV3-1 (or the pseudogene TRBV3-2) and TRBJ2-2; TRBD2 might be the D (6 bases). This CDR3 has 15 amino acids. The germline V gene has CDR1 LGHDT and CDR2 YNNKEL (reference sequence). The V and J ends lost 2 bases and 5 bases respectively, with 12 bases between them. CDR3 bases: TGTGCCAGCAGCCAACGTGGGACTCTAACCGGGGAGCTGTTTTTT. Translated: CASSQRGTLTGELFF.

The chain combines TRBV6-5 with TRBJ2-1; D is possibly TRBD1 or TRBD2 (5 bases each). The CDR3 covers 14 residues. CDR1 is MNHEY, CDR2 SVGAGI, per germline. V shed 6 bases and J shed 7 bases, with 16 bases lying between them. The CDR3 DNA sequence: TGTGCCAGCAGCCCAAGGGACCCTAGGAATGAGCAGTTCTTC. It yields the protein CASSPRDPRNEQFF.

The rearrangement links TRBV27 to TRBJ1-1, with 7 bases that match TRBD1. The CDR3 runs 13 residues. With V trimmed by 4 bases and J by 10 bases, 9 bases remained unmatched. Per the germline V gene, CDR1 is MNHEY and CDR2 is SMNVEV (reference sequence). The CDR3 loop reads CASSYEGATAAFF. The DNA for the CDR3 is TGTGCCAGCAGTTACGAGGGGGCCACGGCAGCTTTCTTT.

This clone appeared a single time. V gene TRBV5-1 combines with J gene TRBJ2-1, with 8 bases aligning to TRBD1. This CDR3 is 15 amino acids long. The junction had 7 bases not matched to a gene; V was cut back by 2 bases and J by 6 bases. Per the germline V gene, CDR1 is SGHRS and CDR2 is YFSETQ. The CDR3 sequence: CASSLDRGGINEQFF. CDR3 sequence (DNA): TGCGCCAGCAGCTTAGACAGGGGTGGGATCAATGAGCAGTTCTTC.

The chain has TRBV7-9 and TRBJ2-1; D might be TRBD1 (6 bases). There are 15 residues in the CDR3. Between the trimmed V and J ends, which lost 4 bases and 12 bases, there was a span of 22 bases. Germline V CDR1 and CDR2: SEHNR, FQNEAQ (reference sequence). Written as DNA, the CDR3 is TGTGCCAGCAGCTCGACAGGCATCTTATTCGAAGGGCAGTTCTTC. It is translated as CASSSTGILFEGQFF.